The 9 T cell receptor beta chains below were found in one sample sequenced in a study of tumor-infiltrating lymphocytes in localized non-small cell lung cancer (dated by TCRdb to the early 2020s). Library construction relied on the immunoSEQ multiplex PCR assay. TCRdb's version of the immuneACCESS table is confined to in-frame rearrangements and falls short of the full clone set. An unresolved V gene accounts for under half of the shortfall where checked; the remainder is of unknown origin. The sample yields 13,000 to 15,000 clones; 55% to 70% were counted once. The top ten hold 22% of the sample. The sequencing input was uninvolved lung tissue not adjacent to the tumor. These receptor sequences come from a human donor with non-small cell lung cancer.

The CDR3 DNA reads TGTGCCAGCAGTGAATCGGGCACCGGGGAGCTGTTTTTT. Amino acid sequence: CASSESGTGELFF. The J gene is TRBJ2-2, the V gene TRBV6-4; no clear D gene. Trimming took 3 bases from V and 4 from J, leaving 6 bases between them. The CDR3 is made up of 13 amino acids. Germline CDR1 reads MRHNA; CDR2 reads SNTAGT.

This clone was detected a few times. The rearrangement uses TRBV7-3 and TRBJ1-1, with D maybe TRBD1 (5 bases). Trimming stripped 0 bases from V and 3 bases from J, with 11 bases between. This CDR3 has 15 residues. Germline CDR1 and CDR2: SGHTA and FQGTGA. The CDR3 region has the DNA TGTGCCAGCAGCTTAACCCCAGGGAGGGACACTGAAGCTTTCTTT. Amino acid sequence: CASSLTPGRDTEAFF.

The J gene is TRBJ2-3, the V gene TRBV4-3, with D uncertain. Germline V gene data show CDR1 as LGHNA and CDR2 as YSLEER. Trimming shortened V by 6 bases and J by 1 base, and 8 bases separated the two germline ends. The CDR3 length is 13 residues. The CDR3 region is CASRREGTDTQYF. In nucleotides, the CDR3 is TGCGCCAGCAGGAGAGAGGGCACAGATACGCAGTATTTT.

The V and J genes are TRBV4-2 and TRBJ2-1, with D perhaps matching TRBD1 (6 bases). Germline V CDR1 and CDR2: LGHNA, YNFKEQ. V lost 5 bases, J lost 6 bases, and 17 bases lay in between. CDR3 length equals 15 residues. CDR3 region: CASSAIGRGRNEQFF. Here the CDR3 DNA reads TGTGCCAGCAGCGCCATCGGCAGGGGACGCAATGAGCAGTTCTTC.

The DNA of the CDR3 is TGTGCCAGCAGCAGTGGGGACCCACAAAGTCGGGCCAACGTCCTGACTTTC. Translated, it gives CASSSGDPQSRANVLTF. The gene calls are TRBV7-8 and TRBJ2-6; D may be TRBD1 or TRBD2 (5 bases each). The V end lost 5 bases, the J end lost 5 bases, and 19 bases lay between the germline ends. The CDR3 loop spans 17 amino acids. Looked up from germline, CDR1 is SGHVS and CDR2 is FQNEAQ.

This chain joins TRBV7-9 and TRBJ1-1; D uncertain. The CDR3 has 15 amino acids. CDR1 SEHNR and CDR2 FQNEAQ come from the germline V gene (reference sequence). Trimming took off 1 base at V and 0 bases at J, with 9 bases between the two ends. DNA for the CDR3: TGTGCCAGCAGCTTAGGGGTGGCAATGAACACTGAAGCTTTCTTT. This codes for CASSLGVAMNTEAFF.

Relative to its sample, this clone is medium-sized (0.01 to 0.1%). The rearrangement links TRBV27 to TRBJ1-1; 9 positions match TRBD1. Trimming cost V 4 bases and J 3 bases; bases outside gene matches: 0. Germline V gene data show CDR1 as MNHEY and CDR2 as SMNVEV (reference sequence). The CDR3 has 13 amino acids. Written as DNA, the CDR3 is TGTGCCAGCAGTTGGACAGGGGACACTGAAGCTTTCTTT. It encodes CASSWTGDTEAFF.

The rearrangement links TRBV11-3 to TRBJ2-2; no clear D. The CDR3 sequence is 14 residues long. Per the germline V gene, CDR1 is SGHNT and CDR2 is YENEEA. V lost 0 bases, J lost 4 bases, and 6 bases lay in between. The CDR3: CASSLDGSTGELFF. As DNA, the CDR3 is TGTGCCAGCAGCTTAGATGGAAGCACCGGGGAGCTGTTTTTT. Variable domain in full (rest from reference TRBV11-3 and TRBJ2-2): EAGVVQSPRYKIIEKKQPVAFWCNPISGHNTLYWYLQNLGQGPELLIRYENEEAVDDSQLPKDRFSAERLKGVDSTLKIQPAELGDSAVYLCASSLDGSTGELFFGEGSRLTVL.

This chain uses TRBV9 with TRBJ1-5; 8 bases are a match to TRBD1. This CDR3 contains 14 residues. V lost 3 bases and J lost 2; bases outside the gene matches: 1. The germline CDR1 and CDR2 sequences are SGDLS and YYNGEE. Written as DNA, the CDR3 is TGTGCCAGCAGCGAGGGACAGGGCAATCAGCCCCAGCATTTT. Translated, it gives CASSEGQGNQPQHF.